Sequencing of this TCR beta chain was carried out in a study of T cell responses to AZD1222 COVID-19 vaccine. Trimming took 5 bases from V and 5 from J, leaving 19 bases between them. The CDR3 covers 15 residues. Per germline, CDR1 SGHTA and CDR2 FQGNSA. Assay: immunoSEQ multiplex PCR; the TCRdb copy retains only in-frame clones and omits some. This sample carries about 150,000 clones, approximately 90% of them seen once, and the ten largest clones take about 3.7%. The receptor was derived from an adult in good health. The chain employs TRBV7-2 and TRBJ2-7; D may be TRBD1 (6 bases). The source was peripheral blood, collected on day 0 of AZD1222 vaccination. CDR3 DNA sequence: TGTGCCAGCAGCCCACGGGGCATAAGGGGGAACGAGCAGTACTTC. Protein product: CASSPRGIRGNEQYF.